This TCR beta chain emerged from a study of blood T cell repertoires in COVID-19. Across the whole study: From the United States, Italy and Spain came samples of acute and convalescent COVID-19. T cells, B-cell-depleted T cells, or PBMCs provided the cDNA or gDNA that served as material.

Seattle cases were enrolled at active infection and followed longitudinally. The J segment lost 0 bases and the V segment lost 1 base, leaving 6 bases of the junction unmatched. Germline lookup yields CDR1 SGHTA and CDR2 FQGNSA. The CDR3 contains 16 residues. Per the original methods: Reference gene primers were amplified, and this amplification served to estimate nucleated cell counts. The method was immunoSEQ multiplex PCR; TCRdb's version includes in-frame clones alone and lacks a portion of them. That table gives V, J and clone size, and the DNA gave D and trimming. Counted here are roughly 180,000 clones, around 84% occurring once; the ten biggest clones make up approximately 5.4%.

This clonotype originated in a woman in her fifties or sixties with COVID-19, enrolled during active disease. The rearrangement uses TRBV7-2 and TRBJ2-7; 7 bases match TRBD2. The material sequenced was peripheral blood. In nucleotides, the CDR3 is TGTGCCAGCAGCTTAGTGGCGGGAGCGGTCTCCTACGAGCAGTACTTC. Protein sequence: CASSLVAGAVSYEQYF.